These 23 T cell receptor beta chains were sequenced from one sample in a study of blood T cell repertoires in COVID-19. TCRdb's table, derived via immunoSEQ multiplex PCR, lists solely in-frame clones and lacks some. The sample shows about 97,000 clones, over 80% of them seen only once. What was sequenced was peripheral blood. Receptor source: a man aged 50-59 years with active COVID-19.

The chain has TRBV5-5 and TRBJ1-1; D remains ambiguous. Trimming cost V 3 bases and J 4 bases, with 13 bases left between them. CDR3 length: 14 amino acids. Germline V gene data show CDR1 as SGHKS and CDR2 as YYEKEE (reference sequence). In DNA form, the CDR3 reads TGTGCCAGCAGCTCCCGACACGCCGGCACTGAAGCTTTCTTT. The encoded protein is CASSSRHAGTEAFF.

The chain has TRBV9 and TRBJ2-1; 13 bases map to TRBD2. Germline V gene data show CDR1 as SGDLS and CDR2 as YYNGEE. This CDR3 is 15 amino acids long. V gave up 4 bases and J gave up 7 bases; unmatched junction bases: 5. The CDR3 bases are TGTGCCAGCAGCCTTACTAGCGGGAGGGGTAATGAGCAGTTCTTC. Amino acid sequence: CASSLTSGRGNEQFF.

Worth noting for this clone: Relative to the germline gene, one junction end is altered; a read error may explain this. The V and J genes are TRBV7-9 and TRBJ2-7, with 10 bases identical to TRBD1. The CDR3 extends over 13 amino acids. CDR1 and CDR2 (germline): SEHNR, FQNEAQ (reference sequence). Written as DNA, the CDR3 is TGTGCCAGCAGCTCGGGACAGGGGAGGGTATGGCACTTC. This gives the protein CASSSGQGRVWHF.

This chain joins TRBV28 and TRBJ2-1; the match to TRBD2 covers 12 bases. In germline, CDR1 is MDHEN, CDR2 SYDVKM. The CDR3 runs to 15 residues. The V gene end was trimmed by 3 bases and the J gene end by 7 bases; junction bases not matched to a gene: 4. The CDR3, as DNA: TGTGCCAGCAGTTTGACTAGCGGGAGTTCTAATGAGCAGTTCTTC. This encodes CASSLTSGSSNEQFF.

This clone has a handful of counts. The chain uses TRBV28 and TRBJ2-7; D is undetermined. Trimming removed 6 bases from V and 0 bases from J, with 9 bases in between. This CDR3 comprises 13 residues. The V gene's germline CDR1 is MDHEN and CDR2 SYDVKM. Written as DNA, the CDR3 is TGTGCCAGCAGCCGGGTGAGCTCCTACGAGCAGTACTTC. Protein product: CASSRVSSYEQYF.

This chain uses TRBV3-1 (or the pseudogene TRBV3-2) with TRBJ2-3; 10 nucleotides agree with TRBD2. Germline V CDR1 and CDR2: LGHDT, YNNKEL (reference sequence). Losses at the gene ends were 2 bases for V and 5 bases for J; bases not matched to a gene: 7. This CDR3 comprises 16 residues. CDR3 in amino acids: CASSQLRTSGGDTQYF. The CDR3 nucleotides read TGTGCCAGCAGCCAACTTCGGACTAGCGGAGGAGATACGCAGTATTTT.

This chain connects TRBV5-4 to TRBJ2-1; 8 bases align to TRBD2. Germline CDR1 SGHNT, CDR2 YYREEE (reference sequence). J gave up 0 bases and V 6 bases, and 11 bases lay outside the gene matches. The CDR3 is made up of 17 amino acids. The CDR3 coding sequence is TGTGCCAGCACCCGCGGGGGGAGCGGGAGCTCCTACAATGAGCAGTTCTTC. Amino acid sequence: CASTRGGSGSSYNEQFF.

The chain couples TRBV27 to TRBJ1-4; TRBD1 is a possible D gene (6 bases). This CDR3 region has 15 residues. V was pared by 5 bases and J by 1 base, with 11 bases between. CDR1 is MNHEY and CDR2 is SMNVEV in the germline V gene (reference sequence). CDR3 region: CASSIGQLTNEKLFF. CDR3 nucleotides: TGTGCCAGCAGTATAGGACAGCTAACTAATGAAAAACTGTTTTTT.

The gene calls are TRBV7-9 and TRBJ2-1, with 14 bases matching TRBD2. The CDR3 runs 15 residues. Germline V gives CDR1 SEHNR, CDR2 FQNEAQ (reference sequence). Unmatched junction bases numbered 4, after V lost 5 bases and J lost 7 bases. In nucleotides, the CDR3 is TGTGCCAGCAGCCCGGGACTAGCGGGAGAAAATGAGCAGTTCTTC. Protein: CASSPGLAGENEQFF.

The DNA for the CDR3 is TGTGCCTGGAGTGTACAGGTTCGGGATGGCTACACCTTC. Protein sequence: CAWSVQVRDGYTF. The chain joins TRBV30 to TRBJ1-2; D perhaps matches TRBD1 (5 bases). V dropped 0 bases and J dropped 6 bases, with 11 bases sitting between them. This CDR3 spans 13 amino acids. CDR1 and CDR2 (germline): GTSNPN, SVGIG (reference sequence).

CDR3 sequence (DNA): TGTGCCAGCAGCGAGAGGGACCGCGGGGCTCGCACAGATACGCAGTATTTT. This codes for CASSERDRGARTDTQYF. V gene TRBV11-2 combines with J gene TRBJ2-3, with D possibly being TRBD2 (6 bases). The CDR3 has 17 amino acids. Trimming left V 5 bases short and J 1 base short, with 19 bases between. CDR1 and CDR2 (germline): SGHAT, FQNNGV.

This chain links TRBV10-2 with TRBJ2-7; TRBD1 matches 9 bases. The CDR3 is 15 amino acids. CDR1 is WSHSY, CDR2 SAAADI, per germline. After removal of 4 bases from V and 6 bases from J, the junction contained 10 bases not matched to a gene. CDR3 in amino acids: CASSGTGGLRSEQYF. The CDR3 nucleotides read TGCGCCAGCAGTGGCACAGGGGGCTTAAGAAGCGAGCAGTACTTC.

V gene TRBV5-1 combines with J gene TRBJ2-7; perhaps TRBD2 as D (5 bases). Germline V lookup: CDR1 SGHRS, CDR2 YFSETQ. CDR3 length: 16 amino acids. V lost 3 bases, J lost 5 bases, and 21 bases lay in between. CDR3 amino acids: CASSSERRGNRNEQYF. CDR3 bases: TGCGCCAGCAGCTCGGAACGTCGGGGTAATCGAAACGAGCAGTACTTC.

CDR3 sequence (DNA): TGTGCCAGCACGAAAAGGGGACATAGCTCCTACGAGCAGTACTTC. It yields the protein CASTKRGHSSYEQYF. This sequence joins TRBV28 and TRBJ2-7, with D maybe TRBD1 (6 bases). Germline V CDR1 and CDR2: MDHEN, SYDVKM. The length of the CDR3 is 15 residues. With 7 bases removed from V and 0 bases from J, the gap between germline ends came to 16 bases.

The chain couples TRBV27 to TRBJ1-2; possible D gene TRBD1, 5 bases. CDR1 is MNHEY and CDR2 is SMNVEV in the germline V gene (reference sequence). This CDR3 has 15 amino acids. V lost 2 bases, J lost 0 bases, and 10 bases lay in between. This CDR3 is CASSLTGRANYGYTF. The DNA of the CDR3 is TGTGCCAGCAGTTTAACGGGCAGGGCTAACTATGGCTACACCTTC.

The chain uses TRBV7-2 and TRBJ1-2; possible D gene TRBD1, 5 bases. Germline V lookup: CDR1 SGHTA, CDR2 FQGNSA. With 5 bases removed from V and 4 bases from J, the gap between germline ends came to 14 bases. The CDR3 extends over 14 amino acids. CDR3 region: CASSPSGTSYGYTF. In nucleotides, the CDR3 is TGTGCCAGCAGCCCAAGCGGGACGTCCTATGGCTACACCTTC.

The CDR3 is CASSQTGYEQYF. CDR3 in DNA: TGTGCCAGCAGCCAAACAGGGTACGAGCAGTACTTC. The rearrangement uses TRBV14 and TRBJ2-7; TRBD1 might be the D (6 bases). The CDR3 covers 12 residues. Germline CDR1 and CDR2: SGHDN and FVKESK. V gave up 2 bases and J gave up 4 bases, with 6 bases separating them.

The chain combines TRBV10-2 with TRBJ2-1; 10 bases agree with TRBD2. The junction had 6 bases not matched to a gene; V was cut back by 6 bases and J by 4 bases. This CDR3 is 15 amino acids long. CDR1 and CDR2 (germline): WSHSY, SAAADI. The CDR3 DNA reads as TGCGCCAGCAGAAGGGCTAGCGGGAGATACAATGAGCAGTTCTTC. Encoded protein: CASRRASGRYNEQFF.

Written as DNA, the CDR3 is TGTGCCAGCAGCCAAGATCCCTCGGGAGGGAGTGAGCAGTTCTTC. Translated: CASSQDPSGGSEQFF. V is TRBV3-1 (or the pseudogene TRBV3-2) and J is TRBJ2-1; 8 nucleotides agree with TRBD2. CDR1 and CDR2 from the germline V gene are LGHDT and YNNKEL (reference sequence). Trimming cost V 0 bases and J 9 bases; bases outside gene matches: 7. The CDR3 covers 15 residues.

The chain recombines TRBV5-1 with TRBJ2-7; D is undetermined. The length of the CDR3 is 14 residues. CDR1 and CDR2 (germline): SGHRS, YFSETQ. Between the trimmed V and J ends, which lost 0 bases and 6 bases, there was a span of 13 bases. The CDR3 region is CASSLEFPSGEQYF. Here the CDR3 DNA reads TGCGCCAGCAGCTTGGAGTTCCCTAGTGGCGAGCAGTACTTC.

In nucleotides, the CDR3 is TGTGCCTGGAGCCTAGGGAGGGCTAATCAGCCCCAGCATTTT. This translates into CAWSLGRANQPQHF. This chain connects TRBV30 to TRBJ1-5; D gene unclear. Looked up from germline, CDR1 is GTSNPN and CDR2 is SVGIG (reference sequence). There are 14 residues in the CDR3. Trimming removed 3 bases from V and 4 bases from J, with 13 bases in between.

This chain uses TRBV7-2 with TRBJ1-5; D remains ambiguous. CDR1 is SGHTA and CDR2 is FQGNSA in the germline V gene. V gave up 6 bases and J gave up 4 bases, with 16 bases separating them. CDR3 length: 15 amino acids. The CDR3, as DNA: TGTGCCAGCAGGCCGACCGGGTCCCCTAATCAGCCCCAGCATTTT. It encodes CASRPTGSPNQPQHF.

CDR3 sequence (DNA): TGTGCCAGCAGCAAGGGGGACACGACTTTTCTGACAGGGATCGAGCAGTACTTC. Its translation is CASSKGDTTFLTGIEQYF. The genes are TRBV21-1 and TRBJ2-7; TRBD1, the table's D call, lacks a check against the DNA. TRBV21-1 is a recognized pseudogene. The length of the CDR3 is 18 residues.